Each of the 4 T cell receptor beta chains below was sequenced from the same sample in a study of blood T cell repertoires in COVID-19. Assay: immunoSEQ multiplex PCR; the TCRdb copy retains only in-frame clones and omits some. The sample includes about 32,000 clones, 85% to 95% of them seen just once. What was sequenced was peripheral blood. The receptors originated from a male donor with active COVID-19.

The rearrangement uses TRBV10-2 and TRBJ2-6; D possibly corresponds to TRBD1 (5 bases). Trimming cost V 6 bases and J 0 bases, with 12 bases left between them. The CDR3 is made up of 16 amino acids. CDR1 is WSHSY and CDR2 is SAAADI in the germline V gene. In nucleotides, the CDR3 is TGCGCCAGCAGAAGGTCTACAGGCTCTGGGGCCAACGTCCTGACTTTC. Translated, it gives CASRRSTGSGANVLTF.

This chain uses TRBV9 with TRBJ1-6; D possibly corresponds to TRBD1 (6 bases). This CDR3 is built from 14 residues. The V gene's germline CDR1 is SGDLS and CDR2 YYNGEE. V was clipped by 3 bases and J by 9 bases, with 13 bases between them. Written as DNA, the CDR3 is TGTGCCAGCAGCGGGGACACTAAGAGTTCACCCCTCCACTTT. Translating it yields CASSGDTKSSPLHF. The variable domain in full, completed from reference TRBV9 and TRBJ1-6, reads DSGVTQTPKHLITATGQRVTLRCSPRSGDLSVYWYQQSLDQGLQFLIQYYNGEERAKGNILERFSAQQFPDLHSELNLSSLELGDSALYFCASSGDTKSSPLHFGNGTRLTVT.

This clone was seen just once. This chain connects TRBV7-2 to TRBJ1-1; tentatively, D is TRBD1 (6 bases). The CDR3 is 13 amino acids. Trimming shortened V by 3 bases and J by 8 bases, and 13 bases separated the two germline ends. The germline gives CDR1 SGHTA, CDR2 FQGNSA. Here the CDR3 DNA reads TGTGCCAGCAGCTTCGACAGGAGAAACGAAGCTTTCTTT. Translated, it gives CASSFDRRNEAFF.

V usage is TRBV6-2 or TRBV6-3 and J usage is TRBJ1-1, with TRBD1 matching 7 bases. Germline V gene sequence: CDR1 MNHEY, CDR2 SVGEGT. This CDR3 has 16 residues. The V segment lost 4 bases and the J segment 2 bases; nucleotides outside the gene matches: 10. CDR3 bases: TGTGCCAGCAGTTTCTCCAAGACAGGGATTAACACTGAAGCTTTCTTT. Translating it yields CASSFSKTGINTEAFF.